The present entry profiles one TCR beta chain with its context. This clone was observed a few times. This clone's antigen is unknown. Qualities for individual bases were not recorded, and no much larger clone is one base off. The entire amount of isolated RNA was reverse transcribed using the High Capacity cDNA Reverse Transcription Kit, so the sequenced TCRB transcripts were expressed ones. Naive, central memory and regulatory T cell samples underwent deep immunoSEQ sequencing, averaging about 3.57 million total reads per sample. Sorted cells were lysed in RLT buffer and RNA was extracted with DNase-treated RNeasy Micro or Mini kits, depending on cell number. To prevent cross-contamination, every cell subset was processed on its own, while patient and healthy donor samples were processed together. TCRB sequences were amplified from cDNA with the immunoSEQ multiplex PCR, producing 87-bp fragments spanning the CDR3 region. The amplicons were sequenced using the Illumina HiSeq platform. The authors' analysis ran thus. Synthetic template baselines were used to correct PCR bias computationally, reads within Hamming distance 2 were collapsed together, and singletons that could not be merged were discarded. Reads were aligned against IMGT so that V, D and J genes, CDR3 length and insertions or deletions at six rearrangement sites could be assigned. Within each subset, clonotype counts were normalized to the number of sorted cells before true diversity and Gini coefficients were calculated with the tcR R package. Repertoire sharing was quantified using the overlap coefficient calculated on TCRB nucleotide sequences. Out-of-frame TCRB sequences from naive cells were analyzed to stand in for the pre-selection repertoire. TCRdb re-hosts the immuneACCESS table, in-frame sequences only. Its copies lack some clones; in the studies checked, an unresolved V gene accounts for under half of them, and the cause for the rest is not known. Clone size and the V and J calls come from that table; the DNA yielded D and trimming. The sample contains hundreds of thousands of clones, 11% to 15% of them found a single time. Of the sample, approximately 0.042% is held by the ten largest clones.

Each donor gave one peripheral blood draw, averaging approximately 110 mL, which was collected into heparinised tubes. A BD FACSAria II was used to sort naive, central memory, regulatory and stem cell-like memory CD4+ T cells with a panel that included CD45RO, CCR7, CD25, CD127, CD95 and CD27. A purity above 95% was achieved for all sorted populations. Right away, PBMCs were isolated by Lymphoprep density gradient centrifugation and were stained directly, with no culture step. Samples were stained and sorted in pairs, with one healthy donor and one patient per experiment, so that batch effects were minimized. The data derive from a study of beta chain features in type 1 diabetes (dated by TCRdb to between 2018 and 2020). The study in broad terms: Mean age, gender distribution, total cell number and subset yield were not different between patients and healthy donors. Whereas all 30 or so donors provided naive and central memory subsets, regulatory and stem cell-like memory subsets were isolated from just 8 patients and roughly eight healthy donors. Across all samples, fewer than 130 million sorted cells were examined, and cell number per subset correlated strongly with RNA yield. The study compared TCRB repertoires of sorted circulating CD4+ T cell subsets between recently diagnosed type 1 diabetes patients and matched healthy donors.

Study-wide findings and limitations: PCR might favor shorter templates, but patient and control samples were amplified and corrected together, so any skew would affect both groups equally. Because cDNA rather than genomic DNA was sequenced, highly expressing activated cells could have been over-represented, although no difference in activation and CD3 levels was found between groups. Only small numbers of individuals were included in the HLA sub-analyses, which left unresolved whether HLA type had any influence on TCRB rearrangement. Patients with type 1 diabetes made fewer insertions and deleted more nucleotides at VDJ recombination sites, implying thymic rearrangement abnormalities. Naive, central memory and regulatory TCRB repertoires appeared to be more alike among patients than among healthy donors. Type 1 diabetes patients showed a moderate but significant shortening of TCRB CDR3 length in all four CD4+ subsets.

From the germline V gene, CDR1 is SGHTA and CDR2 is FQGTGA. The CDR3, cysteine through phenylalanine, is 15 amino acids long. The CDR3 DNA has 45 bases and is translated from base 1. V lost 6 bases and J lost 1 base; the stretch between them is 12 bases long. This TCR was recovered from a man between 18 and 29 years old with type 1 diabetes. The sample consisted of naive CD4+ T cells from blood. The cell subset or site label of this sample denotes: true naive CD4+ T cells. This receptor chain uses TRBV7-3 and TRBJ2-2; too little of a D gene remains to name it. For the CDR3, the sequence is CASSPRALNTGELFF. The sequenced DNA: TGTGCCAGCAGTCCTCGGGCCCTGAACACCGGGGAGCTGTTTTTT.